The sequence of this TCR beta chain was determined in a study of CXCR3-negative and CXCR3-positive naive CD8 T cells. CDR1 and CDR2 (germline): SQVTM, ANQGSEA. CDR3 size: 13 residues. As regards this clonotype: Its specificity is unknown.

UMI-labeled 5' RACE yielded the TRB cDNA libraries. TCRdb reprocessed the 5' RACE reads and reports one entry per CDR3 protein, with no DNA. The clone table shows approximately 100,000 distinct CDR3 sequences, with the ten largest holding about 0.34%. Study results and limitations: CXCR3-positive naive cells had more hydrophobic TRB CDR3s than CXCR3-negative naive cells.

The J gene is TRBJ2-1, the V gene TRBV29-1. The receptor was isolated from a human donor in good health. Some clones in this sample may be carry-over from other donors' samples. The source material was naive CXCR3+ CD8+ T cells from blood. The subset here: CD45RO-CCR7+CD27+CD95- naive CD8+ T cells expressing CXCR3 (TNR3+). The CDR3 sequence is CSVGGSAYNEQFF.